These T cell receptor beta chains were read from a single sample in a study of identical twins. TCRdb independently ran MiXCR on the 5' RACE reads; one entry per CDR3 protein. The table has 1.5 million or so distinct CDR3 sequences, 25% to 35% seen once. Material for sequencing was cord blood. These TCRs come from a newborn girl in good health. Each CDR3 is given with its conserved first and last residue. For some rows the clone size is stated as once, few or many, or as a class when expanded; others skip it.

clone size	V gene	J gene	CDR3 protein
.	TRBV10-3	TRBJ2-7	CAISHSIPYEQYF
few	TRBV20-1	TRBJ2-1	CSARGQGLGNEQFF
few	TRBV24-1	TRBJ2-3	CATSDPTPRQASHTDTQYF
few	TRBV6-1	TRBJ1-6	CASILREVLMGSPLHF
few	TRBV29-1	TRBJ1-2	CSVDGSTANYGYTF
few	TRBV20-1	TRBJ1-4	CSARDPADSNEKLFF
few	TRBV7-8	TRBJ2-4	CASSYDRALAKNIQYF
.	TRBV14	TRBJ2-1	CASSQAVGRRTYNEQFF
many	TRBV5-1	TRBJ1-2	CASSSRTYLYGYTF
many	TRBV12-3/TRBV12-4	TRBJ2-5	CASSAYRETQYF
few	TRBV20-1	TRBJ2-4	CSARDYGRSKNIQYF
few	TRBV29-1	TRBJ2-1	CSVEDFNGPGLIEQFF
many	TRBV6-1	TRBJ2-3	CASSDRPDTQYF
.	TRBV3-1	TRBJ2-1	CASSHDFSGWDNEQFF
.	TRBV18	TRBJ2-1	CASSPILAGANEQFF
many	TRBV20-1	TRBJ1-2	CSASRGRNYGYTF
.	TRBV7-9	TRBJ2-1	CASREAERSYNEQFF
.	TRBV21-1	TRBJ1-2	CASSEEPGNYGYTF
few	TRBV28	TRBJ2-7	CASSLPLVAPYEQYF
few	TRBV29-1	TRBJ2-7	CSVLWGTSATPSSYEQYF
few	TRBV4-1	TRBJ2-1	CASSLRYTNEQFF
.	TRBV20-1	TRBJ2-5	CSAPFGLQTQYF
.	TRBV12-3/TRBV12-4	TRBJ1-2	CACSSVSGLGYTF
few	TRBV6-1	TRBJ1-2	CASSVRTTASNYGYTF
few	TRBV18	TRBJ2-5	CASSPLAGAQETQYF
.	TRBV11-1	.	CASSFAGYYEQYF
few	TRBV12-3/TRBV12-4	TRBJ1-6	CASSRGLTRNSPLHF
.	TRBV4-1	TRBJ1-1	CASSQGGAETEAFF
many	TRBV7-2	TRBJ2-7	CASSFGWVLTAYEQYF
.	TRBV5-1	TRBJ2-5	CASSLQRGVHGQYF
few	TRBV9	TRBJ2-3	CASSGGQVTDTQYF
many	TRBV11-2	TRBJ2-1	CASRLDNEQFF
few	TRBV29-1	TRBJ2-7	CSVAQVQNEQYF
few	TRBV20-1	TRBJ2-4	CSARVAIAKNIQYF